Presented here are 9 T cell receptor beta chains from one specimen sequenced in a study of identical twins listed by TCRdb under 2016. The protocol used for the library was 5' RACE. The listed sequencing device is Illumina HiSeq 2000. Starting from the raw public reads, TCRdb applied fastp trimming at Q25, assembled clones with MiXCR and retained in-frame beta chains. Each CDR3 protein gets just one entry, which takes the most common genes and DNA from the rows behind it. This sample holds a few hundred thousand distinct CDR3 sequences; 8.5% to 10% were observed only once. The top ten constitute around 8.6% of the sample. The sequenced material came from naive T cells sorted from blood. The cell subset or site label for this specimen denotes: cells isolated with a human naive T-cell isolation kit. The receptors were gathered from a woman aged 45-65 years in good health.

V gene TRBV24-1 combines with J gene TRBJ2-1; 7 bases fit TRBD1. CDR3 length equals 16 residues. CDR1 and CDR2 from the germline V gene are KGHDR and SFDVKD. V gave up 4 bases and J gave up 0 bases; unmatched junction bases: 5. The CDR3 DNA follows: TGTGCCACCAGTGACTCTTACAGGGGCTCCTACAATGAGCAGTTCTTC. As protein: CATSDSYRGSYNEQFF.

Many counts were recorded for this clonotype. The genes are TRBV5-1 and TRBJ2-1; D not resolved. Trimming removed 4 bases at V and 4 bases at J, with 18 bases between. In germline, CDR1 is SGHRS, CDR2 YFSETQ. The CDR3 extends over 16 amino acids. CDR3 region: CASSPAALGYYNEQFF. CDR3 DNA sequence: TGCGCCAGCAGCCCGGCTGCACTTGGGTATTACAATGAGCAGTTCTTC.

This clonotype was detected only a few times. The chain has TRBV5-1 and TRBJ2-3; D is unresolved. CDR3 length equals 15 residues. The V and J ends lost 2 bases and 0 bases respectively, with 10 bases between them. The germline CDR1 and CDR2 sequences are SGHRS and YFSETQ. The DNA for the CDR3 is TGCGCCAGCAGCTTCAATCCGCAGAGCACAGATACGCAGTATTTT. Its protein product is CASSFNPQSTDTQYF.

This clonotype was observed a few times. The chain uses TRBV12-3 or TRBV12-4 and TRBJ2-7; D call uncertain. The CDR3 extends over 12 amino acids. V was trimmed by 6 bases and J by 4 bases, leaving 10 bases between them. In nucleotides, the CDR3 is TGTGCCAGCAGACCCGAGGAATACGAGCAGTACGTC. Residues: CASRPEEYEQYV.

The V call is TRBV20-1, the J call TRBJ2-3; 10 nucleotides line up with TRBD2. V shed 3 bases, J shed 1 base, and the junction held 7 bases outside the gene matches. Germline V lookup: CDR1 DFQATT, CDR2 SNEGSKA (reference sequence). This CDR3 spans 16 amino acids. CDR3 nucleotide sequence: TGCAGTGCTAGTAAGCGGGAGGGCATTCGCACAGATACGCAGTATTTT. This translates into CSASKREGIRTDTQYF.

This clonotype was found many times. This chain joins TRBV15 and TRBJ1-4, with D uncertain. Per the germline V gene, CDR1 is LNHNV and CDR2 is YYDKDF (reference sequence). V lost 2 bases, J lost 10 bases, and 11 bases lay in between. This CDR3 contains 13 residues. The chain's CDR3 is CATSRPQEGKLFF. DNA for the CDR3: TGTGCCACCAGCAGACCGCAGGAGGGAAAACTGTTTTTT.

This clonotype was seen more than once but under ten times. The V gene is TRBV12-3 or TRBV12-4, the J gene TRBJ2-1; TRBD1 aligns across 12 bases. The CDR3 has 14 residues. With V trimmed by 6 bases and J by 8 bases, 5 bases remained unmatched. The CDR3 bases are TGTGCCAGCAGCCCGGGACAGGGGGCCGATGAGCAGTTCTTC. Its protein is CASSPGQGADEQFF.

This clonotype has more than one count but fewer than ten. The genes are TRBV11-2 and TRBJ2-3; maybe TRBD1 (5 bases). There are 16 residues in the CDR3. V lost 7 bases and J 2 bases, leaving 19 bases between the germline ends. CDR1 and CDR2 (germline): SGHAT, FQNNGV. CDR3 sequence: CASNGFSGQPTDTQYF. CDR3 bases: TGTGCCAGCAACGGTTTTTCAGGGCAACCCACAGATACGCAGTATTTT.

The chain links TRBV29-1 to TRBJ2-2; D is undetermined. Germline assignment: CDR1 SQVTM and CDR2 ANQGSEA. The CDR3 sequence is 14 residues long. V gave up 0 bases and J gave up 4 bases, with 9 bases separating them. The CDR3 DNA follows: TGCAGCGTTGAAGATCGTACGGCCACCGGGGAGCTGTTTTTT. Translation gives CSVEDRTATGELFF.